The 14 T cell receptor beta chains given below trace back to one sample, sequenced in a study of blood T cell repertoires in COVID-19. Here immunoSEQ multiplex PCR was the method, and the copy in TCRdb shows in-frame clones only, minus some. The repertoire has roughly 170,000 clones, 74% of them found once; the top ten carry about 3%. Sequenced sample: peripheral blood. All receptors come from a woman older than 75 with acute or convalescent COVID-19.

The chain carries TRBV4-2 and TRBJ2-7, with 10 bases matching TRBD2. CDR3 size: 17 residues. V shed 4 bases, J shed 4 bases, and the junction held 13 bases outside the gene matches. The V gene's germline CDR1 is LGHNA and CDR2 YNFKEQ. This chain's CDR3 is CASSPIPGLAASYEQYF. In nucleotides, the CDR3 is TGTGCCAGCAGCCCGATCCCAGGACTAGCGGCTTCTTACGAGCAGTACTTC.

V is TRBV19 and J is TRBJ2-2; 7 bases agree with TRBD1. The length of the CDR3 is 13 residues. The germline gives CDR1 LNHDA, CDR2 SQIVND (reference sequence). V trimming: 10 bases; J trimming: 3 bases; junction bases outside the gene matches: 5. This chain's CDR3 is CATGQAYTGELFF. For the CDR3, the DNA is TGTGCCACCGGACAGGCTTACACCGGGGAGCTGTTTTTT.

CDR3 DNA: TGTGCCAGCAGCCGACTAGCGCGCTCCGTCCTAGCCAATGAGCAGTTCTTC. Protein: CASSRLARSVLANEQFF. The chain recombines TRBV6-6 with TRBJ2-1, with 8 bases matching TRBD2. The CDR3 is 17 amino acids. Germline loops: CDR1 MNHNY, CDR2 SVGAGI (reference sequence). The trim removed 6 bases at V and 6 bases at J, leaving 16 bases unmatched.

This clone has only one observation. The chain recombines TRBV12-3 or TRBV12-4 with TRBJ1-5; a weak D match, TRBD1 (6 bases). The CDR3 runs 12 residues. The V end was cut by 5 bases, the J end by 11 bases, with 13 bases between. CDR3 nucleotides: TGTGCCAGCAGTGCCGGACAGCAAGCCCAGCATTTT. This translates into CASSAGQQAQHF.

The chain is built from TRBV6-5 and TRBJ1-2; 9 bases agree with TRBD1. This CDR3 has 14 residues. Germline V lookup: CDR1 MNHEY, CDR2 SVGAGI. J was trimmed by 3 bases and V by 10 bases; bases with no gene match: 9. The CDR3 is CATTRDRVDYGYTF. DNA of the CDR3: TGTGCCACCACCCGGGACAGGGTTGACTATGGCTACACCTTC.

The chain employs TRBV19 and TRBJ2-5, with a possible D match to TRBD1 (6 bases). The CDR3 runs to 13 residues. V shed 5 bases and J shed 4 bases, with 11 bases lying between them. Germline V CDR1 and CDR2: LNHDA, SQIVND (reference sequence). The CDR3 DNA is TGTGCCAGTAGTTCTCAGGGGCGAGAGACCCAGTACTTC. Its translation is CASSSQGRETQYF.

This sequence joins TRBV6-1 and TRBJ2-7; 8 bases are shared with TRBD1. This CDR3 spans 16 amino acids. J lost 6 bases, V lost 3 bases, and 13 bases had no gene match. In germline, CDR1 is MNHNS, CDR2 SASEGT. CDR3 sequence reads: CASSDNLNRGRGEQYF. The CDR3 coding sequence is TGTGCCAGCAGTGACAACCTCAACAGGGGGAGAGGCGAGCAGTACTTC.

The V gene is TRBV12-3 or TRBV12-4, the J gene TRBJ1-3; no firm D call. The CDR3 extends over 11 amino acids. The V gene lost 6 bases and the J gene lost 5 bases, with 5 bases spanning the gap. CDR3 coding DNA: TGTGCCAGCAGCTCCCGAAACACCATATATTTT. It translates to CASSSRNTIYF.

The genes are TRBV30 and TRBJ2-7; D uncertain. V gave up 0 bases and J gave up 2 bases, with 5 bases separating them. This CDR3 comprises 12 residues. Germline V gene lookup returns CDR1 GTSNPN and CDR2 SVGIG (reference sequence). The DNA for the CDR3 is TGTGCCTGGAGTGTAGGAGCCTACGAGCAGTACTTC. This translates into CAWSVGAYEQYF.

The chain employs TRBV28 and TRBJ2-7, with D tentatively TRBD2 (6 bases). From germline, CDR1 is MDHEN and CDR2 SYDVKM. V was shortened by 6 bases and J by 4 bases, with 16 bases between the two germline ends. This CDR3 comprises 14 residues. The CDR3 sequence is CASSTPDGGYEQYF. The CDR3 DNA is TGTGCCAGCAGCACCCCGGACGGGGGATACGAGCAGTACTTC.

This clone was found once. CDR3 coding DNA: TGTGCCAGCAGGGGAGGGGGACGGGCTGAAGCTTTCTTT. It translates to CASRGGGRAEAFF. The rearrangement links TRBV12-3 or TRBV12-4 to TRBJ1-1, with D possibly matching TRBD1 (6 bases). V shed 6 bases and J shed 6 bases, with 14 bases lying between them. This CDR3 contains 13 residues.

The chain carries TRBV7-9 and TRBJ1-6, with D possibly TRBD1 on 5 matching bases. The V gene lost 1 base and the J gene lost 7 bases, with 11 bases spanning the gap. The germline CDR1 and CDR2 sequences are SEHNR and FQNEAQ (reference sequence). This CDR3 has 15 amino acids. This chain's CDR3 is CASSLGGGGNSPLHF. Written as DNA, the CDR3 is TGTGCCAGCAGCTTAGGTGGTGGGGGGAATTCACCCCTCCACTTT.

This chain links TRBV6-4 with TRBJ1-2; D is perhaps TRBD1 (5 bases). The CDR3 has 14 residues. Germline CDR1 and CDR2: MRHNA and SNTAGT. V lost 4 bases and J 0 bases, leaving 9 bases between the germline ends. The CDR3 DNA follows: TGTGCCAGCAGTGGCGGGACGGCTAACTATGGCTACACCTTC. This gives the protein CASSGGTANYGYTF.

This clone was picked up one time. The rearrangement uses TRBV7-2 and TRBJ2-5, with D possibly TRBD2 on 6 matching bases. V lost 3 bases and J 4 bases, leaving 18 bases between the germline ends. The V gene's germline CDR1 is SGHTA and CDR2 FQGNSA. The CDR3 has 16 amino acids. The CDR3 DNA reads TGTGCCAGCAGCTTCTCACTAGCCCGTACTGGAGAGACCCAGTACTTC. This gives the protein CASSFSLARTGETQYF.